This is a list of T cell receptor beta chains from one sample in a study of PD-1 blockade in classical Hodgkin lymphoma. The method was immunoSEQ multiplex PCR; TCRdb's version includes in-frame clones alone and lacks a portion of them. The sample has around 50,000 clones, around four fifths seen once. The sample here was peripheral blood mononuclear cells (PBMCs), taken before the fourth cycle of nivolumab. These receptors all come from a human donor with classical Hodgkin lymphoma. Both conserved end residues are part of each CDR3. D genes are given only for firm matches. Expanded clones get a size class; other rows say once, few or many, or leave the size out.

size,J,D,V,CDR3
.,TRBJ2-1,.,TRBV7-2,CASTGELSSYNEQFF
.,TRBJ2-2,TRBD1,TRBV6-5,CASWDRATGELFF
once,TRBJ1-3,.,TRBV10-3,CAISGGSISGNTIYF
once,TRBJ2-1,.,TRBV6-6,CASSRILAERAFF
.,TRBJ2-7,.,TRBV4-1,CASSQPKQGSEQYF
many,TRBJ2-1,TRBD2,TRBV28,CASSFSSGRYEQFF
.,TRBJ1-4,.,TRBV5-1,CASSLGGAANEKLFF
.,TRBJ1-2,.,TRBV5-1,CASSLGPQGEGNYGYTF
.,TRBJ2-1,TRBD2,TRBV7-9,CASSTLRGSSYNEQFF
.,TRBJ2-3,.,TRBV5-1,CASSLSTDTQYF
.,TRBJ2-5,.,TRBV5-4,CASSPTVVETPEETQYF
many,TRBJ1-2,.,TRBV27,CASSSLPVFGYTF
.,TRBJ2-7,.,TRBV10-3,CAISASPGQGRTQGYEQYF
.,TRBJ2-5,TRBD1,TRBV10-3,CAISQGGIRKETQYF
once,TRBJ1-2,TRBD1,TRBV6-5,CASSLPGGAGGYTF
.,TRBJ2-7,TRBD2,TRBV7-3,CASSFGLVLEQYF
.,TRBJ1-3,.,TRBV12-5,CASGSNVDTIYF
.,TRBJ1-5,.,TRBV5-8,CASSFFGNSNQPQHF
once,TRBJ1-4,TRBD1,TRBV28,CASRGGPAGEKLFF
few,TRBJ1-3,.,TRBV11-2,CASSLVGGTGNTIYF
.,TRBJ2-2,TRBD2,TRBV10-1,CASSSASGDPTYRTGELFF
once,TRBJ2-2,TRBD2,TRBV5-1,CASTSGGPAAGELFF
.,TRBJ2-7,TRBD1,TRBV6-5,CASSQGQVYEQYF
.,TRBJ1-2,.,TRBV6-6,CASSDRQTDYGYTF
.,TRBJ1-2,TRBD1,TRBV10-3,CAISEGKQGSYGYTF
.,TRBJ1-5,.,TRBV6-1,CASSASRAGSNQPQHF
.,TRBJ2-1,TRBD2,TRBV9,CASSPRLAGGSNEQFF
once,TRBJ1-1,.,TRBV19,CASSTRQLGEAFF
.,TRBJ2-7,.,TRBV5-5,CASSLSSGQLLYEQYF
.,TRBJ2-7,TRBD1,TRBV7-2,CASSLGDSRGYEQYF
.,TRBJ2-2,.,TRBV9,CASSEGTVTGELFF
few,TRBJ1-5,.,TRBV19,CASSIVGSNQPQHF
.,TRBJ2-1,TRBD2,TRBV10-2,CASSRTSGDNEQFF
many,TRBJ2-7,.,TRBV5-4,CASSLSSGRLSYEQYF
.,TRBJ1-3,TRBD1,TRBV2,CASRAGTGAGNTIYF
.,TRBJ1-1,.,TRBV28,CASSFGGQNTEAFF
.,TRBJ1-1,.,TRBV7-3,CASSLYKLGGWANTEAFF
.,TRBJ1-3,.,TRBV6-5,CASSALGNTIYF
.,TRBJ2-1,.,TRBV7-9,CASSYALLGGEQFF
.,TRBJ2-7,TRBD1,TRBV2,CASSEVRQGRYEQYF
.,TRBJ2-5,TRBD2,TRBV5-1,CASSLQGGEETQYF
.,TRBJ1-2,.,TRBV6-6,CASSSRTATNYGYTF
.,TRBJ2-7,TRBD2,TRBV2,CASQIASGYEQYF
few,TRBJ2-1,.,TRBV7-3,CASSVGLHNEQFF
.,TRBJ2-1,TRBD2,TRBV2,CASSEAAGGPLYEQFF